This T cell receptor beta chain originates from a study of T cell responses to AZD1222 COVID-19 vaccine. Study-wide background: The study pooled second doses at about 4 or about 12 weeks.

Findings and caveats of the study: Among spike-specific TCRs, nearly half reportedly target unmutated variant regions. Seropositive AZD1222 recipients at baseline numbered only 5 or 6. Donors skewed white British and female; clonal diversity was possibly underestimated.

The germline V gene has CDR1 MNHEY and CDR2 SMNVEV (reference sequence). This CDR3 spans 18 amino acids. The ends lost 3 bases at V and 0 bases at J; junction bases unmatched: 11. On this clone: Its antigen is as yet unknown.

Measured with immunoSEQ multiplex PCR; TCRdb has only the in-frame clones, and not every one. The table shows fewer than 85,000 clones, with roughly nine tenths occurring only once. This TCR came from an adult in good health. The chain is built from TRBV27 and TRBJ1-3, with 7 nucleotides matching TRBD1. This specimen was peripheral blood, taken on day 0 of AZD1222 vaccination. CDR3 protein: CASSFPSPGQSSGNTIYF. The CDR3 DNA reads TGTGCCAGCAGTTTCCCATCCCCGGGACAGAGCTCTGGAAACACCATATATTTT.